This section outlines one T cell receptor (beta chain) sequence together with its context. The V end lost 4 bases, the J end lost 3 bases, and 16 bases lay between the germline ends. This CDR3 has 15 residues. Germline lookup yields CDR1 MDHEN and CDR2 SYDVKM. Treatment in this sample: some 19 received Ad26.COV2.S at low or high dose, single or two shots; about five received placebo; per-sample allocation not given. Repertoires come from day 63 after the first vaccine or placebo injection. Wuhan-strain SARS-CoV-2 spike was expressed by the Ad26 vector that made up the vaccine. The sample belongs to a study of Ad26.COV2.S vaccination and SARS-CoV-2 variants. For the study at large: Ad26.COV2.S given intramuscularly, once or twice 56 days apart.

Here immunoSEQ multiplex PCR was the method, and the copy in TCRdb shows in-frame clones only, minus some. The table has some 350,000 clones, roughly 90% seen once. The receptor was isolated from a person aged 18-60 years who received the Ad26.COV2.S COVID-19 vaccine or a placebo. This chain links TRBV28 with TRBJ2-7, with D maybe TRBD2 (6 bases). The sequences come from peripheral blood, collected in a trial of Ad26.COV2.S vaccine versus placebo. Here the CDR3 DNA reads TGTGCCAGCAGTTCCAGACCGGGACTTTACTACGAGCAGTACGTC. It is translated as CASSSRPGLYYEQYV.